A selection of T cell receptor beta chains follows, all from one sample in a study of shared clonotypes between healthy human individuals. Clones were sequenced by immunoSEQ multiplex PCR, and TCRdb holds only the in-frame ones, with some missing. In the table there are millions of clones, more than 80% of which are singletons. Sequenced material: naive CD4+ T cells from PBMCs. All receptors derive from a man aged 18 to 30 in good health. Some clones in this sample may be carry-over from other donors' samples. The CDR3 runs from the conserved cysteine through the conserved F or W. Each record gives: clone size, V gene, D gene, J gene, CDR3 protein, CDR3 DNA. A D gene is named only where the DNA matches it firmly. Size values are once, few and many counts, or a class for expanded clones, and some rows have none.

abundance: -; v_gene: TRBV2; d_gene: -; j_gene: TRBJ1-2; CDR3aa: CASSEGHGAGGYTF; CDR3nt: TGTGCCAGCAGTGAGGGACACGGGGCGGGCGGCTACACCTTC
abundance: -; v_gene: TRBV6-5; d_gene: TRBD1; j_gene: TRBJ1-1; CDR3aa: CASSYSINRGEAFF; CDR3nt: TGTGCCAGCAGTTACTCGATTAACAGGGGGGAAGCTTTCTTT
abundance: -; v_gene: TRBV6-6; d_gene: -; j_gene: TRBJ1-4; CDR3aa: CASSYWLGENEKLFF; CDR3nt: TGTGCCAGCAGTTACTGGCTCGGTGAAAATGAAAAACTGTTTTTT
abundance: -; v_gene: TRBV20-1; d_gene: -; j_gene: TRBJ1-1; CDR3aa: CSASSNTEAFF; CDR3nt: TGCAGTGCTAGTTCTAACACTGAAGCTTTCTTT
abundance: -; v_gene: TRBV27; d_gene: -; j_gene: TRBJ2-3; CDR3aa: CASSRIHTDTQYF; CDR3nt: TGTGCCAGCAGTAGGATCCACACAGATACGCAGTATTTT
abundance: -; v_gene: TRBV2; d_gene: -; j_gene: TRBJ2-7; CDR3aa: CASSGRGRVSYEQYF; CDR3nt: TGTGCCAGCAGTGGAAGGGGCAGGGTTAGCTACGAGCAGTACTTC
abundance: -; v_gene: TRBV5-1; d_gene: TRBD2; j_gene: TRBJ2-1; CDR3aa: CASSLIAGEGNEQFF; CDR3nt: TGCGCCAGCAGCTTGATAGCGGGGGAGGGGAATGAGCAGTTCTTC
abundance: -; v_gene: TRBV6-5; d_gene: -; j_gene: TRBJ1-1; CDR3aa: CASSSAATNTEAFF; CDR3nt: TGTGCCAGCAGCTCCGCAGCGACGAACACTGAAGCTTTCTTT
abundance: -; v_gene: TRBV5-8; d_gene: TRBD1; j_gene: TRBJ1-2; CDR3aa: CASIEWDRDYGYTF; CDR3nt: TGTGCCAGCATCGAATGGGACAGGGACTATGGCTACACCTTC
abundance: -; v_gene: TRBV5-1; d_gene: -; j_gene: TRBJ2-1; CDR3aa: CASSLGSDSNEQFF; CDR3nt: TGCGCCAGCAGCTTGGGTAGCGACTCCAATGAGCAGTTCTTC
abundance: -; v_gene: TRBV11-2; d_gene: -; j_gene: TRBJ2-7; CDR3aa: CASSQFSSYEQYF; CDR3nt: TGTGCCAGCAGCCAGTTCTCAAGTTACGAGCAGTACTTC
abundance: once; v_gene: TRBV19; d_gene: -; j_gene: TRBJ2-7; CDR3aa: CASSHRDGKPHSYEQYF; CDR3nt: TGTGCCAGTAGTCACCGGGACGGAAAACCCCACTCCTACGAGCAGTACTTC
abundance: few; v_gene: TRBV5-4; d_gene: -; j_gene: TRBJ1-1; CDR3aa: CASSSQWGTEAFF; CDR3nt: TGTGCCAGCAGCTCCCAGTGGGGGACTGAAGCTTTCTTT
abundance: -; v_gene: TRBV7-2; d_gene: -; j_gene: TRBJ2-5; CDR3aa: CASSLDRAETQYF; CDR3nt: TGTGCCAGCAGCTTAGACAGGGCAGAGACCCAGTACTTC
abundance: -; v_gene: TRBV14; d_gene: -; j_gene: TRBJ1-4; CDR3aa: CASSSRVNSRGEKLFF; CDR3nt: TGTGCCAGCAGCTCCCGAGTTAATTCCCGGGGCGAAAAACTGTTTTTT
abundance: -; v_gene: TRBV6-1; d_gene: -; j_gene: TRBJ2-1; CDR3aa: CASSEGTLGHSYNEQFF; CDR3nt: TGTGCCAGCAGTGAAGGGACACTCGGCCACTCCTACAATGAGCAGTTCTTC
abundance: -; v_gene: TRBV5-1; d_gene: -; j_gene: TRBJ1-2; CDR3aa: CASGGRPENYGYTF; CDR3nt: TGCGCCAGCGGGGGGCGACCGGAGAACTATGGCTACACCTTC
abundance: -; v_gene: TRBV5-1; d_gene: -; j_gene: TRBJ2-2; CDR3aa: CASSLGRKTGELFF; CDR3nt: TGCGCCAGCAGCTTGGGGCGAAAGACCGGGGAGCTGTTTTTT
abundance: -; v_gene: TRBV14; d_gene: -; j_gene: TRBJ2-7; CDR3aa: CASSPLLGLTYEQYF; CDR3nt: TGTGCCAGCAGCCCCCTGTTGGGACTTACCTACGAGCAGTACTTC
abundance: -; v_gene: TRBV2; d_gene: -; j_gene: TRBJ2-1; CDR3aa: CASSEGGAVGEQFF; CDR3nt: TGTGCCAGCAGTGAAGGGGGGGCAGTGGGTGAGCAGTTCTTC
abundance: -; v_gene: TRBV7-2; d_gene: TRBD2; j_gene: TRBJ2-3; CDR3aa: CASQLLASGRTDTQYF; CDR3nt: TGTGCCAGCCAACTATTGGCTAGCGGGAGGACAGATACGCAGTATTTT
abundance: -; v_gene: TRBV4-1; d_gene: TRBD2; j_gene: TRBJ2-3; CDR3aa: CASSQDRFSGSSDTQYF; CDR3nt: TGCGCCAGCAGCCAAGATCGTTTTAGCGGGAGTTCAGATACGCAGTATTTT
abundance: -; v_gene: TRBV18; d_gene: -; j_gene: TRBJ1-1; CDR3aa: CASSPPGRGTAEAFF; CDR3nt: TGTGCCAGCTCACCACCGGGCAGGGGAACGGCTGAAGCTTTCTTT
abundance: few; v_gene: TRBV9; d_gene: -; j_gene: TRBJ1-1; CDR3aa: CASSVGPATEAFF; CDR3nt: TGTGCCAGCAGCGTAGGCCCAGCTACTGAAGCTTTCTTT
abundance: -; v_gene: TRBV5-4; d_gene: -; j_gene: TRBJ1-5; CDR3aa: CASSCRHCNQPQHF; CDR3nt: TGTGCCAGCAGCTGCCGACACTGTAATCAGCCCCAGCATTTT
abundance: -; v_gene: TRBV7-3; d_gene: -; j_gene: TRBJ2-1; CDR3aa: CASSRGATGNEQFF; CDR3nt: TGTGCCAGCAGCCGGGGGGCCACTGGCAATGAGCAGTTCTTC
abundance: -; v_gene: TRBV28; d_gene: TRBD2; j_gene: TRBJ2-7; CDR3aa: CASSLFVSAGGGEQYF; CDR3nt: TGTGCCAGCAGTTTATTTGTCTCGGCGGGAGGGGGGGAGCAGTACTTC
abundance: -; v_gene: TRBV7-4; d_gene: -; j_gene: TRBJ1-5; CDR3aa: CAPGQGHSNQPQHF; CDR3nt: TGTGCCCCGGGTCAGGGGCATAGCAATCAGCCCCAGCATTTT
abundance: -; v_gene: TRBV28; d_gene: -; j_gene: TRBJ1-2; CDR3aa: CASSFLMGGTGYTF; CDR3nt: TGTGCCAGCAGTTTCTTGATGGGGGGCACTGGCTACACCTTC
abundance: -; v_gene: TRBV30; d_gene: TRBD2; j_gene: TRBJ2-1; CDR3aa: CAWRKRGSYNEQFF; CDR3nt: TGTGCCTGGAGAAAGCGGGGCTCCTACAATGAGCAGTTCTTC
abundance: -; v_gene: TRBV4-2; d_gene: -; j_gene: TRBJ2-2; CDR3aa: CASSRSPAGELFF; CDR3nt: TGTGCCAGCAGCCGCTCCCCGGCCGGGGAGCTGTTTTTT
abundance: -; v_gene: TRBV4-2; d_gene: -; j_gene: TRBJ2-7; CDR3aa: CASSPRHGGESYEQYF; CDR3nt: TGTGCCAGCAGCCCCCGACACGGCGGGGAGTCCTACGAGCAGTACTTC
abundance: -; v_gene: TRBV11-2; d_gene: TRBD2; j_gene: TRBJ2-2; CDR3aa: CASSITSGSWTGELFF; CDR3nt: TGTGCCAGCAGTATCACTAGCGGGAGCTGGACCGGGGAGCTGTTTTTT
abundance: -; v_gene: TRBV7-2; d_gene: -; j_gene: TRBJ2-1; CDR3aa: CASSPGQPTYNEQFF; CDR3nt: TGTGCCAGCAGCCCGGGGCAGCCTACCTACAATGAGCAGTTCTTC
abundance: once; v_gene: TRBV28; d_gene: TRBD1; j_gene: TRBJ1-4; CDR3aa: CASRPAGGTNEKLFF; CDR3nt: TGTGCCAGCAGACCAGCAGGGGGCACTAATGAAAAACTGTTTTTT
abundance: -; v_gene: TRBV9; d_gene: -; j_gene: TRBJ2-6; CDR3aa: CASSDRGGYNVLTF; CDR3nt: TGTGCCAGCAGCGACCGGGGAGGCTACAACGTCCTGACTTTC
abundance: -; v_gene: TRBV7-8; d_gene: TRBD1; j_gene: TRBJ1-2; CDR3aa: CASSPRITGGRDYGYTF; CDR3nt: TGTGCCAGCAGCCCAAGAATCACAGGGGGCAGAGACTATGGCTACACCTTC
abundance: -; v_gene: TRBV20-1; d_gene: -; j_gene: TRBJ1-5; CDR3aa: CSIQPQHF; CDR3nt: TGCAGTATCCAGCCCCAGCATTTT
abundance: -; v_gene: TRBV28; d_gene: -; j_gene: TRBJ2-1; CDR3aa: CATTGAWPYNEQFF; CDR3nt: TGTGCCACTACGGGGGCCTGGCCCTACAATGAGCAGTTCTTC
abundance: -; v_gene: TRBV28; d_gene: TRBD1; j_gene: TRBJ1-5; CDR3aa: CASSGGQFNQPQHF; CDR3nt: TGTGCCAGCAGTGGGGGACAGTTCAATCAGCCCCAGCATTTT
abundance: -; v_gene: TRBV7-9; d_gene: -; j_gene: TRBJ2-7; CDR3aa: CASSLLPTIPGNEQYF; CDR3nt: TGTGCCAGCAGCTTACTCCCGACTATCCCCGGCAACGAGCAGTACTTC
abundance: -; v_gene: TRBV18; d_gene: -; j_gene: TRBJ1-1; CDR3aa: CASSPPSRWNTEAFF; CDR3nt: TGTGCCAGCTCACCACCGTCGCGCTGGAACACTGAAGCTTTCTTT
abundance: -; v_gene: TRBV11-2; d_gene: -; j_gene: TRBJ1-2; CDR3aa: CASSLGRLDGYTF; CDR3nt: TGTGCCAGCAGCTTAGGCAGGCTAGATGGCTACACCTTC
abundance: -; v_gene: TRBV9; d_gene: -; j_gene: TRBJ2-2; CDR3aa: CASSVGTGSDTGELFF; CDR3nt: TGTGCCAGCAGCGTAGGAACGGGATCGGACACCGGGGAGCTGTTTTTT
abundance: -; v_gene: TRBV28; d_gene: -; j_gene: TRBJ1-5; CDR3aa: CASSLGGATQPQHF; CDR3nt: TGTGCCAGCAGTTTAGGGGGGGCGACTCAGCCCCAGCATTTT
abundance: -; v_gene: TRBV28; d_gene: -; j_gene: TRBJ1-5; CDR3aa: CASTEGGGYNQPQHF; CDR3nt: TGTGCCAGCACAGAAGGGGGAGGGTACAATCAGCCCCAGCATTTT
abundance: once; v_gene: TRBV6-4; d_gene: TRBD2; j_gene: TRBJ2-3; CDR3aa: CASSVAGYTDTQYF; CDR3nt: TGTGCCAGCAGTGTAGCGGGATACACAGATACGCAGTATTTT